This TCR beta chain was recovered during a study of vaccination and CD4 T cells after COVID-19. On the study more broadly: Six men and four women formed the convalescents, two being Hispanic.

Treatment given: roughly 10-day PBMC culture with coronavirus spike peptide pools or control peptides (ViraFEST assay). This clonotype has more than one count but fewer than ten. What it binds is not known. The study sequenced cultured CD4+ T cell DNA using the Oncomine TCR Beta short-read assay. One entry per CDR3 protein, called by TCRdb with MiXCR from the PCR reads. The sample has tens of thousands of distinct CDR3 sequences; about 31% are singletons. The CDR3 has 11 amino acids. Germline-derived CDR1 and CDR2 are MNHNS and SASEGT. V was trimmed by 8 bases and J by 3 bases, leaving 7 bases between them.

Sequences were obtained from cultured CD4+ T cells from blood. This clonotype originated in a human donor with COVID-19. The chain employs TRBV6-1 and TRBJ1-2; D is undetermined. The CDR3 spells CASPRDYGYTF. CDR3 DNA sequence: TGTGCCAGCCCCCGGGACTATGGCTACACCTTC.